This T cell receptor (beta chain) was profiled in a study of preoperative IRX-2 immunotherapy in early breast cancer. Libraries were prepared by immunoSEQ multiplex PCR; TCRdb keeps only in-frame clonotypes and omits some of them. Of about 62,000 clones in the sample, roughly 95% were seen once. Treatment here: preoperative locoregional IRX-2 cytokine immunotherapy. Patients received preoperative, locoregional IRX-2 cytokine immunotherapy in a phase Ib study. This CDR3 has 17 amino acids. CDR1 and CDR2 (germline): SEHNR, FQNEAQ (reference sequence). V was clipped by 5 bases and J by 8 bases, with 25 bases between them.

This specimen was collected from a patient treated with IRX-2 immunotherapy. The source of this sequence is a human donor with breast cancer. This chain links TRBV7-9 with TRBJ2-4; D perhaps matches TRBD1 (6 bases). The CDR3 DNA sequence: TGTGCCAGCAGCGACGGTTGGGGAGAACAGGGAATATACATTCAGTACTTC. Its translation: CASSDGWGEQGIYIQYF.